This T cell receptor beta chain appears in the sequencing data of a study of blood T cell repertoires in COVID-19. Here immunoSEQ multiplex PCR was the method, and the copy in TCRdb shows in-frame clones only, minus some. Among 95,000 to 150,000 clones, 75% to 90% were seen once, and the ten largest hold approximately 3%. Trimming stripped 3 bases from V and 6 bases from J, with 15 bases between. The CDR3 consists of 15 residues. CDR1 and CDR2 (germline): SGHDT, YYEEEE. This receptor was identified in a woman of 80 years or more with COVID-19, enrolled during active disease. Sequenced sample: peripheral blood. This chain links TRBV5-6 with TRBJ2-2; TRBD2 is a possible D gene (5 bases). In DNA form, the CDR3 reads TGTGCCAGCAGCTCGCGGGTCTATTCGGCCGGGGAGCTGTTTTTT. As protein: CASSSRVYSAGELFF. The full variable domain, rest sourced from reference TRBV5-6 and TRBJ2-2, is DAGVTQSPTHLIKTRGQQVTLRCSPKSGHDTVSWYQQALGQGPQFIFQYYEEEERQRGNFPDRFSGHQFPNYSSELNVNALLLGDSALYLCASSSRVYSAGELFFGEGSRLTVL.